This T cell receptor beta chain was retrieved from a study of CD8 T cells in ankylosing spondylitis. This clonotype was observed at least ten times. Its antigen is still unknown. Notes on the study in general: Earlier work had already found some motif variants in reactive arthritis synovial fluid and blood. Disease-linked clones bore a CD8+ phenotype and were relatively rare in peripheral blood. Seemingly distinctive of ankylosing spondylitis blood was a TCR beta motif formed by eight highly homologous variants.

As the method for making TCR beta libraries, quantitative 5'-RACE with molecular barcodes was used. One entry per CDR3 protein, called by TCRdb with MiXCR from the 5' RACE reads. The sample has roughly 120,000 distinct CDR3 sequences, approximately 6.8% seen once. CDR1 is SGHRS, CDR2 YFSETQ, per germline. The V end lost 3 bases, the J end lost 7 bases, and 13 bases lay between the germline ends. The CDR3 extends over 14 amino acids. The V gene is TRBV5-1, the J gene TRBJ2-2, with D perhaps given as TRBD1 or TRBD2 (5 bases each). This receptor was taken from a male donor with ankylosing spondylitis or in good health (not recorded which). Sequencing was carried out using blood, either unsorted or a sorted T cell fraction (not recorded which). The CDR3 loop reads CASSWQGVSGELFF. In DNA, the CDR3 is TGCGCCAGCAGCTGGCAGGGAGTCAGCGGGGAGCTGTTTTTT. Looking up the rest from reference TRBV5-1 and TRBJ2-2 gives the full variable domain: KAGVTQTPRYLIKTRGQQVTLSCSPISGHRSVSWYQQTPGQGLQFLFEYFSETQRNKGNFPGRFSGRQFSNSRSEMNVSTLELGDSALYLCASSWQGVSGELFFGEGSRLTVL.